These T cell receptor beta chains were read from a single sample in a study of blood T cell repertoires in COVID-19. Repertoires were generated with immunoSEQ multiplex PCR, while TCRdb's copy carries only in-frame clones and drops some. The data show around 300,000 clones, with 80% to 90% seen just once and approximately 10% held by the top ten. Material: peripheral blood. All receptors come from a woman aged 70-85 years with acute or convalescent COVID-19. CDR3s include the opening cysteine and the closing phenylalanine or tryptophan. A D gene is named only where the DNA matches it firmly. Clone size is given for some rows only: seen once, a few or many times, or a class if the clone is expanded.

CDR3 DNA	CDR3 protein	CDR3 length	V gene	D gene	J gene	clone size
TGTGCCAGCAGCTTAAGGGGGGGCGGCACCGGGGAGCTGTTTTTT	CASSLRGGGTGELFF	15	TRBV7-6	NA	TRBJ2-2	NA
TGTGCCAGCAGTAGTCTAGCGGGGGACACAGATACGCAGTATTTT	CASSSLAGDTDTQYF	15	TRBV5-4	TRBD2	TRBJ2-3	NA
TGTGCCAGCAGTGAAGGCCCAGGGACAGGGAATTCACCCCTCCACTTT	CASSEGPGTGNSPLHF	16	TRBV6-1	TRBD1	TRBJ1-6	NA
TGTGCCAGCAGTGAAGCTTTGATTGCTAGTGTCACCGGGGAGCTGTTTTTT	CASSEALIASVTGELFF	17	TRBV6-1	NA	TRBJ2-2	NA
TGTGCCAGCAGCTTGTTCGGGACTAGCGGGGGCGAGGGGCAGTTCTTC	CASSLFGTSGGEGQFF	16	TRBV7-6	TRBD2	TRBJ2-1	NA
TGCAGCGTCTATAGAGGCAGGGGATTCGGGGATACGCAGTATTTT	CSVYRGRGFGDTQYF	15	TRBV29-1	NA	TRBJ2-3	NA
TGTGCCAGCAGCTCGGGACAGGGGATTCCTTACGAGCAGTACTTC	CASSSGQGIPYEQYF	15	TRBV5-4	TRBD1	TRBJ2-7	NA
TGCAGCGTTGAGGGAGGGGCGGGTGGCTACACCTTC	CSVEGGAGGYTF	12	TRBV29-1	NA	TRBJ1-2	NA
TGCGCCAGCAGATGGGACAGAGCTAACTATGGCTACACCTTC	CASRWDRANYGYTF	14	TRBV5-1	TRBD1	TRBJ1-2	NA
TGTGCCAGCAGAACTTGGGCGGGGGGGCCGAGGAATGAGCAGTTCTTC	CASRTWAGGPRNEQFF	16	TRBV5-4	TRBD2	TRBJ2-1	NA
TGCGCCAGCAGCCTGCACAGTCCCGGGACAGGGAACACCGGGGAGCTGTTTTTT	CASSLHSPGTGNTGELFF	18	TRBV5-1	TRBD1	TRBJ2-2	NA
TGTGCCAGCAGCCCCCCGTACGAGCAGTACTTC	CASSPPYEQYF	11	TRBV21-1	NA	TRBJ2-7	NA
TGCGCCAGCAGCCCCCAGGTATTGGGTGGGGCCAACGTCCTGACTTTC	CASSPQVLGGANVLTF	16	TRBV5-1	NA	TRBJ2-6	NA
TGTGCCAGCAGCCCCATTACGGGCAGGGGACCCGGAAACACCATATATTTT	CASSPITGRGPGNTIYF	17	TRBV7-9	NA	TRBJ1-3	NA
TGTGCCTGGGACAGGGGAAGTGCCACTGAAGCTTTCTTT	CAWDRGSATEAFF	13	TRBV30	TRBD1	TRBJ1-1	NA
TGTGCCAGCAGTTTCGGCCAGGCCGAGCAGTACTTC	CASSFGQAEQYF	12	TRBV12-3/TRBV12-4	NA	TRBJ2-7	NA
TGTGCCAGCAGCTTAGCGCCTTACAGGGGGCCTTGGGGAGCTTTCTTT	CASSLAPYRGPWGAFF	16	TRBV7-8	TRBD1	TRBJ1-1	NA
TGTGCCAGCAGCGACCGGGACAGGGGGCCGGCCGGGGAGCTGTTTTTT	CASSDRDRGPAGELFF	16	TRBV13	TRBD1	TRBJ2-2	NA
TGTGCCAGCAGCGCCTACGAGCAGTACTTC	CASSAYEQYF	10	TRBV2	NA	TRBJ2-7	NA
TGTGCCAGCTCACCCCTAGCGGGGGGCACAGATACGCAGTATTTT	CASSPLAGGTDTQYF	15	TRBV18	TRBD2	TRBJ2-3	NA
TGTGCCAGCAGCTTACGGGGCTACGAGCAGTACTTC	CASSLRGYEQYF	12	TRBV7-9	NA	TRBJ2-7	NA
TGTGCCAGCAGGCCAGGGTTCGGTAGGACTGAAGCTTTCTTT	CASRPGFGRTEAFF	14	TRBV6-5	NA	TRBJ1-1	NA
TGTGCCAGCAGCCAAGAAGGGAGGAAGGGCTCTGGAAACACCATATATTTT	CASSQEGRKGSGNTIYF	17	TRBV4-2	NA	TRBJ1-3	NA
TGTGCCGGGGGGGACAGGTTCTATGGCTACACCTTC	CAGGDRFYGYTF	12	TRBV30	TRBD1	TRBJ1-2	NA
TGCGCCAGCAGTGACAGTTCCTACGAGCAGTACTTC	CASSDSSYEQYF	12	TRBV10-1	NA	TRBJ2-7	NA
TGTGCCATCAGGGACAGGGGATCTGGCTACACCTTC	CAIRDRGSGYTF	12	TRBV10-3	TRBD1	TRBJ1-2	NA
TGTGCCATCATGAGGGGGTCTGGGGCCAACGTCCTGACTTTC	CAIMRGSGANVLTF	14	TRBV10-3	NA	TRBJ2-6	NA
TGTGCCAGCAGCCTCAGGGGCTCCAAAAACATTCAGTACTTC	CASSLRGSKNIQYF	14	TRBV3-1/TRBV3-2	NA	TRBJ2-4	NA
TGTGCCAGCAGCCAACGTGAGGCGAGGCAGCCCCAGCATTTT	CASSQREARQPQHF	14	TRBV3-1/TRBV3-2	NA	TRBJ1-5	NA
TGTGCCAGCAGCCCAGGCCCGGACTGGGGAGATACGCAGTATTTT	CASSPGPDWGDTQYF	15	TRBV5-4	NA	TRBJ2-3	NA
TGTGCCAGCAGACCTTCCCCCCTAGTGAGGGAAGCTTTCTTT	CASRPSPLVREAFF	14	TRBV7-3	NA	TRBJ1-1	NA
TGTGCCAGTGTCGGGAGATCCACTGAAGCTTTCTTT	CASVGRSTEAFF	12	TRBV6-5	NA	TRBJ1-1	once
TGTGCCAGCAGCTTAGGAGGGGCGGGGCCCCAAGAGACCCAGTACTTC	CASSLGGAGPQETQYF	16	TRBV11-3	NA	TRBJ2-5	NA
TGTGCCAGCAGCGCCGCCGAGTGGGCTTTCTTT	CASSAAEWAFF	11	TRBV2	NA	TRBJ1-1	once
TGTGCCAGCGTAGGACAGGGGACCGGGGAGCTGTTTTTT	CASVGQGTGELFF	13	TRBV2	TRBD1	TRBJ2-2	NA
TGTGCCAGCAGTTCTAGCGGGGGCCCCTACAATGAGCAGTTCTTC	CASSSSGGPYNEQFF	15	TRBV11-3	TRBD2	TRBJ2-1	few
TGTGCCAGCAGCTCCTTGTCTACCCCGGATCAGCCCCAGCATTTT	CASSSLSTPDQPQHF	15	TRBV5-6	NA	TRBJ1-5	NA
TGTGCCAGCAGCTGGGGGACAGGGTTCCACAATGAGCAGTTCTTC	CASSWGTGFHNEQFF	15	TRBV13	TRBD1	TRBJ2-1	NA
TGTGCCAGCAGCCTGGAAGGTAGCGGGGCATACAATGAGCAGTTCTTC	CASSLEGSGAYNEQFF	16	TRBV5-6	TRBD2	TRBJ2-1	NA
TGTGCCAGCAGCTTACCGAGCTCTGGAAACACCATATATTTT	CASSLPSSGNTIYF	14	TRBV7-9	NA	TRBJ1-3	NA
TGTGCCAGCTCACCCGGGGAATTGCGTGGCTACACCTTC	CASSPGELRGYTF	13	TRBV18	NA	TRBJ1-2	NA
TGTGCCAGCATCAACGTACAGGGCCGCGGTGGCTACACCTTC	CASINVQGRGGYTF	14	TRBV7-9	NA	TRBJ1-2	NA
TGCGCCAGCAGCTTGGGCGCCCAGAACACTGAAGCTTTCTTT	CASSLGAQNTEAFF	14	TRBV5-1	NA	TRBJ1-1	NA
TGTGCCAGCAGCATACGGACCGCCTCGGGGAATTCACCCCTCCACTTT	CASSIRTASGNSPLHF	16	TRBV5-6	NA	TRBJ1-6	few
TGCGCCAGCAGCTTGGCCGGGACAGCCGGCACGGATACGCAGTATTTT	CASSLAGTAGTDTQYF	16	TRBV5-1	TRBD1	TRBJ2-3	NA
TGTGCCTGGAGTATAGGGGGAGGGAATGAAAAACTGTTTTTT	CAWSIGGGNEKLFF	14	TRBV30	NA	TRBJ1-4	NA
TGTGCCAGCAGCTTAGAGACACTGAACACTGAAGCTTTCTTT	CASSLETLNTEAFF	14	TRBV7-9	NA	TRBJ1-1	NA
TGTGCCAGCAGTTTGGAGGTATCCTACGAGCAGTACTTC	CASSLEVSYEQYF	13	TRBV27	NA	TRBJ2-7	NA
TGTGCCAGCAGCCCTCGAGAGCATGGCTACACCTTC	CASSPREHGYTF	12	TRBV7-9	NA	TRBJ1-2	NA
TGTGCAAGTCGCTTAACATCATTTCCTACCCGGGGGTCCTACAATGAGCAGTTCTTC	CASRLTSFPTRGSYNEQFF	19	TRBV12-2	NA	TRBJ2-1	NA
TGTGCCAGCAGCTTAGCGGTAGGGTGGGGAGTTGAGGTCAATCAGCCCCAGCATTTT	CASSLAVGWGVEVNQPQHF	19	TRBV7-8	NA	TRBJ1-5	once
TGTGCCAGTAGTGCTTCTAGCTCCTACGAGCAGTACTTC	CASSASSSYEQYF	13	TRBV19	NA	TRBJ2-7	NA
TGTGCCAGCTCATCGGGCCTAGCCCACGACATTCAGTACTTC	CASSSGLAHDIQYF	14	TRBV18	NA	TRBJ2-4	few